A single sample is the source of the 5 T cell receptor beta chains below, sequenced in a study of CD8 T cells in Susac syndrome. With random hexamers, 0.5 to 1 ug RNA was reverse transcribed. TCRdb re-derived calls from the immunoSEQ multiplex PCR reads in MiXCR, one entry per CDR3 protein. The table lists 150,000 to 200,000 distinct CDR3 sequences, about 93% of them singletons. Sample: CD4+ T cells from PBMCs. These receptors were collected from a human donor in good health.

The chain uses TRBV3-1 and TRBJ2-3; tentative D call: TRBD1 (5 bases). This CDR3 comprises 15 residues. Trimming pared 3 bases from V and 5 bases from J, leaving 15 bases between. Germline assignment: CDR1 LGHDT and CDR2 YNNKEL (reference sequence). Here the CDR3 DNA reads TGTGCCAGCAGCCATCCTTCCCAGGGTAAAGATACGCAGTATTTT. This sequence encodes CASSHPSQGKDTQYF.

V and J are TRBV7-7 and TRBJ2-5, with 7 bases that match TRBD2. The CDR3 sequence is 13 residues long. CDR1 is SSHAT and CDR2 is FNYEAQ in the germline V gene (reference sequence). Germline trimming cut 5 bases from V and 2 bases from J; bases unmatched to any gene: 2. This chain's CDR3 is CASSGGGQETQYF. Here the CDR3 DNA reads TGTGCCAGCAGCGGGGGGGGGCAAGAGACCCAGTACTTC. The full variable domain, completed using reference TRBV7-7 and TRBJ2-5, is GAGVSQSPRYKVTKRGQDVTLRCDPISSHATLYWYQQALGQGPEFLTYFNYEAQPDKSGLPSDRFSAERPEGSISTLTIQRTEQRDSAMYRCASSGGGQETQYFGPGTRLLVL.

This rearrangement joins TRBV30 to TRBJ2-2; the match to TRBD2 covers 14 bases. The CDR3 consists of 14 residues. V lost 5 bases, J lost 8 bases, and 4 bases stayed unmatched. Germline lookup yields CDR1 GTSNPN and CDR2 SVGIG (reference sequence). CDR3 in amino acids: CAWQGLAGAGELFF. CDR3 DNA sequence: TGTGCCTGGCAGGGACTAGCGGGGGCTGGGGAGCTGTTTTTT.

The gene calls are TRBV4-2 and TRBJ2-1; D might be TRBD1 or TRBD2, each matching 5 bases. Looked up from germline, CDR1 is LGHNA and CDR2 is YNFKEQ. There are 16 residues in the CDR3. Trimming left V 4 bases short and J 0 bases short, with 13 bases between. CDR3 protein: CASSRDGLSSYNEQFF. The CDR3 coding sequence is TGTGCCAGCAGCCGGGACGGGCTCAGCTCCTACAATGAGCAGTTCTTC.

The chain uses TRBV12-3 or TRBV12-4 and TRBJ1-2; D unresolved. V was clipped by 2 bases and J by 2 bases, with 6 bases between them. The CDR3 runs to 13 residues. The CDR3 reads CASSLTQNYGYTF. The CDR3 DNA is TGTGCCAGCAGTTTAACGCAGAACTATGGCTACACCTTC.